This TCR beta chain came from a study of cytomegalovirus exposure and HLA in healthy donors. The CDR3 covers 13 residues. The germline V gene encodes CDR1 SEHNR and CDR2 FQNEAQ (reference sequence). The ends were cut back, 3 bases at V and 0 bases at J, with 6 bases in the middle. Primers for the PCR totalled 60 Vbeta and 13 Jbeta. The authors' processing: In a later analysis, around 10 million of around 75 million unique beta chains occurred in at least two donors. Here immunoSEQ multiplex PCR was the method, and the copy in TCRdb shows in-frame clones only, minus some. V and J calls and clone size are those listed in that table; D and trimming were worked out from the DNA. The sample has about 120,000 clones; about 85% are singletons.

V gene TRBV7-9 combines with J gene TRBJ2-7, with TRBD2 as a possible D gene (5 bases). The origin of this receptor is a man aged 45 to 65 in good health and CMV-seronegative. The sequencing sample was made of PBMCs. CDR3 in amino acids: CASSLRDSYEQYF. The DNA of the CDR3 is TGTGCCAGCAGCTTGAGGGACTCCTACGAGCAGTACTTC.